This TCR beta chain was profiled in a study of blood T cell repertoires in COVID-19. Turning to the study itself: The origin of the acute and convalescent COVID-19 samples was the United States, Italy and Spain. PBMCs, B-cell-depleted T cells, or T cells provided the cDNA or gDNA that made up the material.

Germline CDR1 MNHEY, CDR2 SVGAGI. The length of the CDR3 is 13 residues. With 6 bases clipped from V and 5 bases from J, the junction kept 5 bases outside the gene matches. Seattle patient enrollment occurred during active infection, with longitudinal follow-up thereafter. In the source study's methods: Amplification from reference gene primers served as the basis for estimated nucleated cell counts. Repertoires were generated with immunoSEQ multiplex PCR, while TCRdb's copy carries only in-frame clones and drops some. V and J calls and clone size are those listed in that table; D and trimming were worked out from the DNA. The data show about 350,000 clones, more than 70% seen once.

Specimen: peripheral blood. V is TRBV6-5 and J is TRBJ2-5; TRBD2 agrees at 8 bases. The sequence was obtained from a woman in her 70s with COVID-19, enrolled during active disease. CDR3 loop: CASSPGLDETQYF. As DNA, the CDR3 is TGTGCCAGCAGCCCGGGACTAGACGAGACCCAGTACTTC.